This TCR beta chain was profiled in a study of CD8 T cells in Susac syndrome. Study context: Eight of the sequenced Susac syndrome patients were in remission, and more than 5 had active disease.

This clonotype was seen only once. The study sequenced TCR beta in blood CD8+ and CD4+ T cells. RNA, at roughly 0.45 to 1 ug, was reverse transcribed with random hexamers. Using its own MiXCR run on the immunoSEQ multiplex PCR reads, TCRdb lists one record per CDR3 protein. Of about 130,000 distinct CDR3 sequences listed, around 94% were seen once; the top ten hold around 0.2%. CDR1 KGHSH and CDR2 LQKENI come from the germline V gene. Trimming stripped 3 bases from V and 7 bases from J, with 7 bases between. The CDR3 covers 12 residues. The sample consisted of CD8+ T cells from PBMCs. The TCR was taken from a human donor with Susac syndrome. The J gene is TRBJ2-1, the V gene TRBV18; the D is unclear. CDR3 DNA sequence: TGTGCCAGCTCACCTAATGAGAATGAGCAGTTCTTC. It codes for CASSPNENEQFF.